The 23 T cell receptor beta chains below come from one sample, sequenced in a study of cytomegalovirus exposure and HLA in healthy donors (dated 2017 in TCRdb). The library relied on the immunoSEQ multiplex PCR assay. For the multiplex PCR, a mixture combining 60 forward primers for TCR Vbeta segments and 13 reverse primers for TCR Jbeta segments was used. Entries here come from immuneACCESS through TCRdb and include only in-frame sequences with V and J called. Some clones fail to appear in such tables; in the studies checked, an unresolved V gene covers under half of the shortfall, and the cause of the remainder is unknown. Here the sample has approximately 160,000 clones; 77% occur a single time. The ten largest make up 1.5% to 2% of the sample. Sequenced sample: PBMCs. The receptor source for this set is a woman younger than 45 in good health and CMV-seronegative.

This clone was counted a few times. The rearrangement joins TRBV5-1 to TRBJ1-1; TRBD1 is a possible D gene (6 bases). The ends were cut back, 4 bases at V and 5 bases at J, with 15 bases in the middle. There are 14 residues in the CDR3. The germline V gene encodes CDR1 SGHRS and CDR2 YFSETQ. CDR3 DNA: TGCGCCAGCAGCCAAGGGGGAACCTATACTGAAGCTTTCTTT. It encodes CASSQGGTYTEAFF. The full variable domain, in which reference TRBV5-1 and TRBJ1-1 provide the parts outside the CDR3, is KAGVTQTPRYLIKTRGQQVTLSCSPISGHRSVSWYQQTPGQGLQFLFEYFSETQRNKGNFPGRFSGRQFSNSRSEMNVSTLELGDSALYLCASSQGGTYTEAFFGQGTRLTVV.

The CDR3: CASSRQASYNEQFF. The CDR3 nucleotides read TGTGCCAGTAGTCGCCAGGCATCCTACAATGAGCAGTTCTTC. The chain combines TRBV19 with TRBJ2-1; D is undetermined. Germline CDR1 reads LNHDA; CDR2 reads SQIVND (reference sequence). The CDR3 runs 14 residues. V dropped 5 bases and J dropped 1 base, with 9 bases sitting between them.

V is TRBV5-1 and J is TRBJ1-2, with D possibly TRBD1 on 6 matching bases. This CDR3 has 14 residues. V was shortened by 0 bases and J by 5 bases, with 11 bases between the two germline ends. From germline, CDR1 is SGHRS and CDR2 YFSETQ. The CDR3 loop is CASSLVQGNYGYTF. In DNA, the CDR3 is TGCGCCAGCAGCTTGGTACAGGGCAATTATGGCTACACCTTC. Full variable domain (missing parts from reference TRBV5-1 and TRBJ1-2): KAGVTQTPRYLIKTRGQQVTLSCSPISGHRSVSWYQQTPGQGLQFLFEYFSETQRNKGNFPGRFSGRQFSNSRSEMNVSTLELGDSALYLCASSLVQGNYGYTFGSGTRLTVV.

The J gene is TRBJ1-4, the V gene TRBV29-1; D is undetermined. The V end lost 4 bases, the J end lost 6 bases, and 15 bases lay between the germline ends. Germline CDR1 reads SQVTM; CDR2 reads ANQGSEA. The CDR3 loop spans 14 amino acids. This CDR3 reads CSVASPDGDEKLFF. In DNA, the CDR3 is TGCAGCGTTGCGTCCCCGGACGGGGATGAAAAACTGTTTTTT.

V is TRBV5-4 and J is TRBJ2-7; a weak D match, TRBD1 (6 bases). This CDR3 comprises 15 residues. The ends were cut back, 5 bases at V and 2 bases at J, with 17 bases in the middle. The germline CDR1 and CDR2 sequences are SGHNT and YYREEE (reference sequence). The CDR3 protein is CASSYTTGPTYEQYF. The DNA for the CDR3 is TGTGCCAGCAGTTATACGACAGGCCCAACCTACGAGCAGTACTTC.

The chain carries TRBV27 and TRBJ2-3; 7 nucleotides align to TRBD1. The CDR3 totals 16 residues. Trimming cost V 3 bases and J 4 bases; bases outside gene matches: 10. Germline CDR1 and CDR2: MNHEY and SMNVEV (reference sequence). The chain's CDR3 is CASSFHARGGADTQYF. The CDR3 DNA reads TGTGCCAGCAGTTTTCATGCCAGAGGGGGCGCAGATACGCAGTATTTT.

This clone was observed at least ten times. The genes are TRBV5-4 and TRBJ1-1; possibly TRBD1 for D (5 bases). V was pared by 5 bases and J by 1 base, with 12 bases between. The CDR3 consists of 14 residues. The germline V gene has CDR1 SGHNT and CDR2 YYREEE (reference sequence). The CDR3 protein is CASRYLGENTEAFF. CDR3 in DNA: TGTGCCAGCAGATATTTAGGGGAGAACACTGAAGCTTTCTTT.

The V gene is TRBV5-1, the J gene TRBJ2-2; D remains unclear. Trimming removed 0 bases at V and 4 bases at J, with 7 bases between. This CDR3 has 14 amino acids. Germline CDR1 and CDR2: SGHRS and YFSETQ. CDR3 nucleotide sequence: TGCGCCAGCAGCTTGGAGGCAGGCACCGGGGAGCTGTTTTTT. Translating gives CASSLEAGTGELFF.

This chain connects TRBV6-1 to TRBJ2-5; 7 bases align to TRBD2. Looked up from germline, CDR1 is MNHNS and CDR2 is SASEGT. The V segment lost 6 bases and the J segment 3 bases; nucleotides outside the gene matches: 10. This CDR3 is built from 15 residues. CDR3 bases: TGTGCCAGCAGCCCTAGCTGGGGGGGGAAAGAGACCCAGTACTTC. Its protein product is CASSPSWGGKETQYF.

CDR3 residues: CASMRTSGDSYNEQFF. CDR3 in DNA: TGTGCCAGCATGAGGACTAGCGGAGACTCCTACAATGAGCAGTTCTTC. The V call is TRBV4-2, the J call TRBJ2-1; 10 bases are shared with TRBD2. The V gene's germline CDR1 is LGHNA and CDR2 YNFKEQ. The CDR3 is made up of 16 amino acids. Trimming at V came to 7 bases and at J to 0 bases, leaving 6 bases not matched to a gene.

The chain recombines TRBV27 with TRBJ1-4; D not certain. V lost 6 bases and J 0 bases, leaving 8 bases between the germline ends. Germline assignment: CDR1 MNHEY and CDR2 SMNVEV (reference sequence). This CDR3 contains 14 residues. Here the CDR3 reads CASRALATNEKLFF. In nucleotides, the CDR3 is TGTGCCAGCAGAGCCCTAGCAACTAATGAAAAACTGTTTTTT. Full variable domain (remainder filled in from reference TRBV27 and TRBJ1-4): EAQVTQNPRYLITVTGKKLTVTCSQNMNHEYMSWYRQDPGLGLRQIYYSMNVEVTDKGDVPEGYKVSRKEKRNFPLILESPSPNQTSLYFCASRALATNEKLFFGSGTQLSVL.

The rearrangement uses TRBV14 and TRBJ1-2; D not resolved. Trimming took 4 bases from V and 8 from J, leaving 11 bases between them. The CDR3 is 12 amino acids. CDR1 and CDR2 (germline): SGHDN, FVKESK. The CDR3 reads CASSRWGGGYTF. The CDR3 coding sequence is TGTGCCAGCAGCCGCTGGGGAGGAGGCTACACCTTC.

The V call is TRBV29-1, the J call TRBJ2-7; tentative D call: TRBD1 (6 bases). Germline-derived CDR1 and CDR2 are SQVTM and ANQGSEA. With 4 bases removed from V and 3 bases from J, the gap between germline ends came to 22 bases. This CDR3 comprises 16 residues. The CDR3 region has the DNA TGCAGCGTTGGGCCCGAAGGAGTGATAGGGGGCTACGAGCAGTACTTC. Protein: CSVGPEGVIGGYEQYF.

This clone showed up just once. The CDR3 DNA follows: TGTGCCAGCATAGACTATTCTAGCACAGATACGCAGTATTTT. It yields the protein CASIDYSSTDTQYF. The chain couples TRBV6-1 to TRBJ2-3, with D perhaps matching TRBD2 (5 bases). Deletions cut 7 bases from V and 0 bases from J, with 11 bases between. The length of the CDR3 is 14 residues. Looked up from germline, CDR1 is MNHNS and CDR2 is SASEGT.

The gene calls are TRBV7-3 and TRBJ2-5; D unresolved. This CDR3 has 13 amino acids. The V and J ends lost 5 bases and 0 bases respectively, with 7 bases between them. Germline loops: CDR1 SGHTA, CDR2 FQGTGA. This CDR3 reads CASSLRYQETQYF. CDR3 sequence (DNA): TGTGCCAGCAGCCTCAGGTACCAAGAGACCCAGTACTTC.

The chain recombines TRBV6-6 with TRBJ2-7; 12 nucleotides agree with TRBD2. The V and J ends lost 7 bases and 0 bases, in that order; junction bases with no gene match: 7. Germline values: CDR1 MNHNY, CDR2 SVGAGI (reference sequence). The CDR3 has 16 amino acids. The CDR3 sequence: CASKGTSGPSSYEQYF. CDR3 nucleotides: TGTGCCAGCAAAGGGACTAGCGGGCCGAGCTCCTACGAGCAGTACTTC.

The chain uses TRBV2 and TRBJ1-5, with 8 bases aligning to TRBD1. The CDR3 has 16 residues. The trim removed 5 bases at V and 2 bases at J, leaving 8 bases unmatched. Germline V gene sequence: CDR1 SNHLY, CDR2 FYNNEI. Here the CDR3 reads CASSPGGISGNQPQHF. The CDR3 DNA reads as TGTGCCAGCAGTCCAGGGGGCATTTCGGGCAATCAGCCCCAGCATTTT.

This chain links TRBV7-2 with TRBJ2-3; TRBD1 is a possible D gene (7 bases). The CDR3 covers 16 residues. Germline CDR1 reads SGHTA; CDR2 reads FQGNSA. V was cut by 5 bases and J by 5 bases, with 20 bases left in between. The CDR3 loop reads CASSPRTGGGGDTQYF. The DNA for the CDR3 is TGTGCCAGCAGCCCCCGGACAGGAGGGGGCGGAGATACGCAGTATTTT. Full variable domain (missing parts from reference TRBV7-2 and TRBJ2-3): GAGVSQSPSNKVTEKGKDVELRCDPISGHTALYWYRQSLGQGLEFLIYFQGNSAPDKSGLPSDRFSAERTGGSVSTLTIQRTQQEDSAVYLCASSPRTGGGGDTQYFGPGTRLTVL.

The chain employs TRBV2 and TRBJ2-2; D uncertain. This CDR3 has 14 residues. Germline CDR1 SNHLY, CDR2 FYNNEI. Trimming took 3 bases from V and 1 from J, leaving 6 bases between them. The CDR3 bases are TGTGCCAGCAGTGAGCGGTTGAACACCGGGGAGCTGTTTTTT. Translation gives CASSERLNTGELFF. Together with reference TRBV2 and TRBJ2-2, the CDR3 gives the full variable domain: EPEVTQTPSHQVTQMGQEVILRCVPISNHLYFYWYRQILGQKVEFLVSFYNNEISEKSEIFDDQFSVERPDGSNFTLKIRSTKLEDSAMYFCASSERLNTGELFFGEGSRLTVL.

The V and J genes are TRBV28 and TRBJ1-4; no reliable D call. This CDR3 spans 14 amino acids. Germline V gives CDR1 MDHEN, CDR2 SYDVKM. V was trimmed by 2 bases and J by 7 bases, leaving 11 bases between them. CDR3 protein: CASSLGGKLEKLFF. The CDR3 coding sequence is TGTGCCAGCAGTTTAGGAGGAAAGCTTGAAAAACTGTTTTTT.

This clone occurred a few times. This chain joins TRBV4-1 and TRBJ2-1, with TRBD2 identical over 7 bases. Per the germline V gene, CDR1 is MGHRA and CDR2 is YSYEKL. The V and J ends lost 4 bases and 4 bases, in that order; junction bases with no gene match: 10. The CDR3 has 16 residues. The CDR3 DNA follows: TGCGCCAGCAGCCGGGATACAGCGGGGTGGTACAATGAGCAGTTCTTC. Translation gives CASSRDTAGWYNEQFF.

V and J are TRBV7-9 and TRBJ2-4; D ambiguous. CDR1 SEHNR and CDR2 FQNEAQ come from the germline V gene (reference sequence). The V and J ends lost 2 bases and 5 bases respectively, with 4 bases between them. The CDR3 contains 12 residues. CDR3 protein: CASSLLQNIQYF. The CDR3 coding sequence is TGTGCCAGCAGCTTACTACAAAACATTCAGTACTTC.

This clone has only a few counts. V gene TRBV29-1 combines with J gene TRBJ1-4; 10 nucleotides align to TRBD1. The junction had 3 bases not matched to a gene; V was cut back by 5 bases and J by 6 bases. There are 13 residues in the CDR3. CDR1 is SQVTM and CDR2 is ANQGSEA in the germline V gene. The CDR3 sequence is CSVSGTGDEKLFF. As DNA, the CDR3 is TGCAGCGTTTCCGGGACAGGGGATGAAAAACTGTTTTTT.